This passage covers 11 T cell receptor beta chains from one sample sequenced in a study of blood T cell repertoires in COVID-19. Repertoires were generated with immunoSEQ multiplex PCR, while TCRdb's copy carries only in-frame clones and drops some. This sample has about 210,000 clones, with roughly four fifths found just once. Sequencing was done on a sample of PBMCs or T cells enriched from blood (not recorded which). These receptors all stem from a man aged 40-49 years who had recovered from COVID-19.

This clone has more than one count but fewer than ten. The gene calls are TRBV7-9 and TRBJ2-5; possible D gene TRBD1, 5 bases. The CDR3 extends over 13 amino acids. Trimming took off 8 bases at V and 5 bases at J, with 15 bases between the two ends. Germline loops: CDR1 SEHNR, CDR2 FQNEAQ (reference sequence). As DNA, the CDR3 is TGTGCCAGCTCCGCGCAGGGTCGGGAGACCCAGTACTTC. It translates to CASSAQGRETQYF.

The rearrangement uses TRBV4-1 and TRBJ1-2; a weak D match, TRBD1 (6 bases). Germline V gene lookup returns CDR1 MGHRA and CDR2 YSYEKL. The CDR3 has 14 residues. V lost 1 base and J lost 4, with 10 bases in between. This CDR3 reads CASSQATGSYGYTF. CDR3 nucleotide sequence: TGCGCCAGCAGCCAAGCCACAGGGTCCTATGGCTACACCTTC.

The J gene is TRBJ2-1, the V gene TRBV9; the match to TRBD2 covers 8 bases. The CDR3 has 19 residues. Trimming at V came to 3 bases and at J to 2 bases, leaving 16 bases not matched to a gene. The germline gives CDR1 SGDLS, CDR2 YYNGEE. CDR3 region: CASSAFEAGASPAYNEQFF. The CDR3 DNA reads TGTGCCAGCAGCGCTTTCGAAGCGGGAGCATCCCCAGCCTACAATGAGCAGTTCTTC.

The V call is TRBV12-3 or TRBV12-4, the J call TRBJ2-2; D gene unclear. V shed 4 bases and J shed 4 bases, with 7 bases lying between them. The CDR3 is made up of 13 amino acids. CDR3: CASSSQITGELFF. In DNA form, the CDR3 reads TGTGCCAGCAGTTCCCAGATCACCGGGGAGCTGTTTTTT.

This sequence joins TRBV19 and TRBJ2-7; 7 bases fit TRBD2. Germline V gene data show CDR1 as LNHDA and CDR2 as SQIVND (reference sequence). CDR3 length: 13 amino acids. V was pared by 10 bases and J by 3 bases, with 9 bases of the junction left unmatched. CDR3 region: CATAGREGYEQYF. The CDR3 DNA sequence: TGTGCCACCGCCGGTAGGGAGGGCTACGAGCAGTACTTC. Filled out from reference TRBV19 and TRBJ2-7, the complete variable domain reads DGGITQSPKYLFRKEGQNVTLSCEQNLNHDAMYWYRQDPGQGLRLIYYSQIVNDFQKGDIAEGYSVSREKKESFPLTVTSAQKNPTAFYLCATAGREGYEQYFGPGTRLTVT.

The CDR3 sequence is CASSQDDWPPLHF. In nucleotides, the CDR3 is TGTGCCAGCAGCCAAGATGACTGGCCACCCCTCCACTTT. This chain uses TRBV3-1 (or the pseudogene TRBV3-2) with TRBJ1-6, with D unresolved. The CDR3 runs to 13 residues. CDR1 LGHDT and CDR2 YNNKEL come from the germline V gene (reference sequence). V was pared by 0 bases and J by 11 bases, with 8 bases between.

The V and J genes are TRBV7-9 and TRBJ1-6, with D tentatively TRBD1 (6 bases). V shed 1 base and J shed 6 bases, with 22 bases lying between them. The germline gives CDR1 SEHNR, CDR2 FQNEAQ (reference sequence). The CDR3 spans 19 residues. Here the CDR3 DNA reads TGTGCCAGCAGCTTAGGGACAGCCGTGGCCAGCTCTTTTAATTCACCCCTCCACTTT. This translates into CASSLGTAVASSFNSPLHF.

This sequence joins TRBV11-2 and TRBJ1-2, with 9 bases identical to TRBD1. Per germline, CDR1 SGHAT and CDR2 FQNNGV. J was trimmed by 8 bases and V by 4 bases; bases with no gene match: 11. There are 15 residues in the CDR3. The CDR3 DNA sequence: TGTGCCAGCAGCTCCATGATTACAGGGGGCTGGGGCTACACCTTC. This codes for CASSSMITGGWGYTF.

The chain is built from TRBV6-5 and TRBJ2-1, with a tentative D call TRBD2 (6 bases). In germline, CDR1 is MNHEY, CDR2 SVGAGI. V was cut by 5 bases and J by 8 bases, with 16 bases left in between. The CDR3 loop spans 14 amino acids. The CDR3 DNA reads TGTGCCAGCAGTCACCTACCCGGGACTCATGAGCAGTTCTTC. It yields the protein CASSHLPGTHEQFF.

This clone occurred once. The J gene is TRBJ1-4, the V gene TRBV4-2; possibly TRBD1 for D (6 bases). This CDR3 contains 17 residues. Germline V gene data show CDR1 as LGHNA and CDR2 as YNFKEQ. Trimming took off 1 base at V and 2 bases at J, with 14 bases between the two ends. This CDR3 is CASSQGSRGGTNEKLFF. The CDR3 DNA sequence: TGTGCCAGCAGCCAAGGGTCAAGGGGGGGTACTAATGAAAAACTGTTTTTT.

This clone appeared once. This chain connects TRBV19 to TRBJ1-2; D gene ambiguous. CDR1 and CDR2 (germline): LNHDA, SQIVND (reference sequence). CDR3 size: 12 residues. Deletions cut 3 bases from V and 3 bases from J, with 5 bases between. Here the CDR3 reads CASSMGDYGYTF. The CDR3 DNA is TGTGCCAGTAGTATGGGAGACTATGGCTACACCTTC.